The next 31 T cell receptor beta chains were all read from a single sample in a study of beta chain features in type 1 diabetes. As every portion of the isolated RNA was reverse transcribed, the sequencing read expressed TCRB transcripts. This table comes from immunoSEQ multiplex PCR, and its TCRdb copy is limited to in-frame clones, with some not included. The sample holds approximately 250,000 clones, 13% to 15% seen once. Sequencing was performed on naive CD4+ T cells from blood. Receptors were obtained from a woman aged 40 to 50 in good health.

The CDR3 is CASMGRGHSPLHF. The CDR3 DNA reads TGTGCCAGTATGGGGAGGGGTCACTCACCCCTCCACTTT. The V and J genes are TRBV19 and TRBJ1-6, with D maybe TRBD1 (5 bases). The CDR3 consists of 13 residues. From germline, CDR1 is LNHDA and CDR2 SQIVND (reference sequence). Trimming took 7 bases from V and 10 from J, leaving 14 bases between them.

This clone was picked up a small number of times. The rearrangement uses TRBV5-1 and TRBJ2-5, with 8 bases matching TRBD2. CDR1 is SGHRS and CDR2 is YFSETQ in the germline V gene. This CDR3 is built from 15 residues. V was pared by 2 bases and J by 0 bases, with 3 bases of the junction left unmatched. The CDR3 sequence is CASSFLAGNQETQYF. CDR3 nucleotide sequence: TGCGCCAGCAGCTTCCTAGCGGGCAACCAAGAGACCCAGTACTTC.

The rearrangement joins TRBV7-2 to TRBJ2-5; 7 bases agree with TRBD2. In germline, CDR1 is SGHTA, CDR2 FQGNSA. The CDR3 runs 13 residues. Trimming took 4 bases from V and 5 from J; bases not matched to a gene: 4. CDR3 bases: TGTGCCAGCAGCTCGACTAGCAGGGAGACCCAGTACTTC. The encoded protein is CASSSTSRETQYF.

The chain employs TRBV14 and TRBJ2-2; no clear D. The CDR3 is 16 amino acids. CDR1 SGHDN and CDR2 FVKESK come from the germline V gene. Trimming took 0 bases from V and 3 from J, leaving 11 bases between them. The CDR3 protein is CASSQEVGRYTGELFF. The CDR3 DNA reads TGTGCCAGCAGCCAAGAGGTGGGCAGATACACCGGGGAGCTGTTTTTT.

This clone was seen a few times. The chain employs TRBV19 and TRBJ2-7; possible D gene TRBD1, 5 bases. The CDR3 extends over 13 amino acids. Per the germline V gene, CDR1 is LNHDA and CDR2 is SQIVND (reference sequence). V lost 5 bases to trimming and J lost 6 bases, with 14 bases between them. CDR3 in amino acids: CASSQGVKGEQYF. The DNA for the CDR3 is TGTGCCAGTAGTCAAGGGGTAAAAGGCGAGCAGTACTTC.

The chain carries TRBV7-2 and TRBJ2-7, with 7 bases identical to TRBD1. The germline gives CDR1 SGHTA, CDR2 FQGNSA. V lost 5 bases to trimming and J lost 5 bases; unmatched junction nucleotides: 9. The CDR3 sequence is 14 residues long. The DNA for the CDR3 is TGTGCCAGCAGCAGCAAAACAGGGGTCCACGAGCAGTACTTC. Translation gives CASSSKTGVHEQYF. Full variable domain (rest looked up from reference TRBV7-2 and TRBJ2-7): GAGVSQSPSNKVTEKGKDVELRCDPISGHTALYWYRQSLGQGLEFLIYFQGNSAPDKSGLPSDRFSAERTGGSVSTLTIQRTQQEDSAVYLCASSSKTGVHEQYFGPGTRLTVT.

Comment on this clone: Different DNA sequences within this sample yield the same CDR3. The chain uses TRBV9 and TRBJ1-4, with TRBD1 matching over 10 bases. CDR3 length: 16 residues. Germline V CDR1 and CDR2: SGDLS, YYNGEE. The ends lost 2 bases at V and 0 bases at J; junction bases unmatched: 1. The CDR3: CASSVGTGATNEKLFF. CDR3 in DNA: TGTGCCAGCAGCGTGGGGACAGGGGCAACTAATGAAAAACTGTTTTTT.

The table lists this clone with a few counts. The rearrangement joins TRBV12-5 to TRBJ2-5; TRBD1 is a possible D gene (5 bases). Germline assignment: CDR1 LGHNT and CDR2 FRNRAP. The V end lost 8 bases, the J end lost 5 bases, and 12 bases lay between the germline ends. This CDR3 has 12 residues. The DNA of the CDR3 is TGTGCTAGTCAAGGGGTCTCGGAGACCCAGTACTTC. This gives the protein CASQGVSETQYF.

The chain employs TRBV19 and TRBJ2-3; a possible D gene is TRBD1 (6 bases). The CDR3 sequence is 15 residues long. Germline V gene data show CDR1 as LNHDA and CDR2 as SQIVND (reference sequence). Trimming removed 6 bases at V and 0 bases at J, with 13 bases between. The CDR3 loop is CASRKTGLSTDTQYF. The CDR3 DNA sequence: TGTGCCAGTAGAAAGACAGGTTTAAGCACAGATACGCAGTATTTT.

This clone was seen more than once but under ten times. The V and J genes are TRBV10-3 and TRBJ2-3; 11 nucleotides align to TRBD2. Trimming took 6 bases from V and 0 from J; bases not matched to a gene: 5. Germline CDR1 ENHRY, CDR2 SYGVKD. This CDR3 is 16 amino acids long. The CDR3, as DNA: TGTGCCATCAGGGCAACTAGCGGGGGAAGCACAGATACGCAGTATTTT. It codes for CAIRATSGGSTDTQYF.

Notes on this clone: Relative to the germline gene, one junction end is altered; a read error may explain this. The V call is TRBV23-1, the J call TRBJ2-6, with TRBD1 matching over 8 bases. TRBV23-1 is an ORF for which the function is uncertain. The CDR3 covers 18 residues. In DNA, the CDR3 is TGCGCCAGCAGTCCGCCGGGACAGGTGAGCTCTGGGGCCAGCGTCCTGACTTTC. This codes for CASSPPGQVSSGASVLTF.

The chain has TRBV7-6 and TRBJ1-1, with a tentative D call TRBD1 (5 bases). Germline V gene data show CDR1 as SGHVS and CDR2 as FNYEAQ. CDR3 length equals 13 residues. The germline V and J ends were trimmed by 1 base and 6 bases, with 9 bases remaining between them. CDR3: CASSLGEGAEAFF. For the CDR3, the DNA is TGTGCCAGCAGCTTAGGGGAAGGGGCTGAAGCTTTCTTT.

This clone was recorded at least ten times. The chain carries TRBV14 and TRBJ2-3, with D tentatively TRBD1 (6 bases). V was shortened by 5 bases and J by 4 bases, with 13 bases between the two germline ends. The CDR3 has 14 amino acids. Germline V CDR1 and CDR2: SGHDN, FVKESK. CDR3 nucleotide sequence: TGTGCCAGCAGCTGGCGGACAGCGGCAGATACGCAGTATTTT. Its translation is CASSWRTAADTQYF.

The chain recombines TRBV5-6 with TRBJ2-5, with 8 nucleotides matching TRBD1. The CDR3 sequence is 15 residues long. Trimming took 4 bases from V and 3 from J; bases not matched to a gene: 8. The V gene's germline CDR1 is SGHDT and CDR2 YYEEEE. The CDR3 DNA reads as TGTGCCAGCAGCCCGCTCGGGGACAGGAAAGAGACCCAGTACTTC. It codes for CASSPLGDRKETQYF.

This clone was seen only a few times. This sequence joins TRBV7-9 and TRBJ2-1; possible D gene TRBD2, 7 bases. Trimming pared 1 base from V and 10 bases from J, leaving 17 bases between. CDR1 is SEHNR and CDR2 is FQNEAQ in the germline V gene (reference sequence). CDR3 length: 15 amino acids. CDR3 protein: CASSLVGGGPWEQFF. The CDR3 DNA follows: TGTGCCAGCAGCTTAGTTGGCGGGGGCCCATGGGAGCAGTTCTTC.

The CDR3 DNA reads TGTGCCAGCAGCCAGACGGGCGAGCAGTACTTC. Translation: CASSQTGEQYF. The chain couples TRBV28 to TRBJ2-7; D unclear. CDR1 and CDR2 (germline): MDHEN, SYDVKM. There are 11 residues in the CDR3. V lost 6 bases, J lost 6 bases, and 9 bases lay in between.

The chain combines TRBV29-1 with TRBJ1-2; D ambiguous. Trimming took off 5 bases at V and 1 base at J, with 14 bases between the two ends. Germline-derived CDR1 and CDR2 are SQVTM and ANQGSEA. The CDR3 covers 14 residues. This CDR3 is CSVSPGIHNYGYTF. The CDR3 DNA reads TGCAGCGTTTCTCCGGGTATTCATAACTATGGCTACACCTTC. The full variable domain, in which reference TRBV29-1 and TRBJ1-2 provide the parts outside the CDR3, is SAVISQKPSRDICQRGTSLTIQCQVDSQVTMMFWYRQQPGQSLTLIATANQGSEATYESGFVIDKFPISRPNLTFSTLTVSNMSPEDSSIYLCSVSPGIHNYGYTFGSGTRLTVV.

This clone was observed a handful of times. The chain has TRBV19 and TRBJ1-5; D gene unclear. CDR3 size: 14 residues. Germline V lookup: CDR1 LNHDA, CDR2 SQIVND (reference sequence). The V end was cut by 5 bases, the J end by 9 bases, with 17 bases between. For the CDR3, the DNA is TGTGCCAGTAGTCCTCCGGGAGTGGGTTGGCCCCAGCATTTT. Protein product: CASSPPGVGWPQHF.

J is TRBJ2-7 and V is TRBV28; no clear D. The CDR3 totals 11 residues. Trimming removed 6 bases from V and 4 bases from J, with 7 bases in between. The germline V gene encodes CDR1 MDHEN and CDR2 SYDVKM. CDR3 residues: CASSERYEQYF. CDR3 coding DNA: TGTGCCAGCAGCGAGAGGTACGAGCAGTACTTC.

The chain has TRBV14 and TRBJ2-7, with 7 bases fitting TRBD2. The ends lost 5 bases at V and 0 bases at J; junction bases unmatched: 7. The germline CDR1 and CDR2 sequences are SGHDN and FVKESK. This CDR3 comprises 15 residues. The CDR3 here is CASSSVGGTSYEQYF. CDR3 in DNA: TGTGCCAGCAGCTCAGTGGGGGGGACCTCCTACGAGCAGTACTTC.

This chain links TRBV7-2 with TRBJ1-6; 9 positions agree with TRBD1. Trimming cost V 0 bases and J 5 bases; bases outside gene matches: 14. Germline V gene lookup returns CDR1 SGHTA and CDR2 FQGNSA. This CDR3 has 20 amino acids. The CDR3 spells CASSLAPGQGFVLNNSPLHF. CDR3 DNA sequence: TGTGCCAGCAGCTTAGCGCCGGGACAGGGATTTGTGCTTAATAATTCACCCCTCCACTTT.

This clone was counted only a few times. The V call is TRBV7-6, the J call TRBJ1-2, with D possibly TRBD1 on 5 matching bases. V gave up 5 bases and J gave up 0 bases, with 13 bases separating them. From germline, CDR1 is SGHVS and CDR2 FNYEAQ. The CDR3 has 15 amino acids. The CDR3 bases are TGTGCCAGCAGCCCGGGACTATTAACTAACTATGGCTACACCTTC. This gives the protein CASSPGLLTNYGYTF.

This clone was picked up a small number of times. The rearrangement joins TRBV5-6 to TRBJ1-5; D is perhaps TRBD1 (6 bases). The V gene's germline CDR1 is SGHDT and CDR2 YYEEEE. The CDR3 contains 17 residues. The germline V and J ends were trimmed by 5 bases and 6 bases, with 24 bases remaining between them. DNA of the CDR3: TGTGCCAGCAGTCGACAGGTGATTGGTGAATACGGTCAGCCCCAGCATTTT. Translating gives CASSRQVIGEYGQPQHF.

The chain is built from TRBV21-1 and TRBJ1-1. TRBV21-1 is a listed pseudogene. The CDR3 has 12 residues. The CDR3 nucleotides are TGTGCCAGCAGCACACGGGGATCTGAAGCTTTCTTT. Its protein is CASSTRGSEAFF.

This clone appeared a few times. This chain links TRBV4-1 with TRBJ2-1, with D hard to call. From germline, CDR1 is MGHRA and CDR2 YSYEKL. With 1 base removed from V and 7 bases from J, the gap between germline ends came to 14 bases. There are 15 residues in the CDR3. The CDR3 loop reads CASSQADRVPNEQFF. In DNA, the CDR3 is TGCGCCAGCAGCCAAGCCGATCGAGTCCCAAATGAGCAGTTCTTC.

The V and J genes are TRBV7-9 and TRBJ1-5, with unresolved D. Trimming shortened V by 3 bases and J by 7 bases, and 13 bases separated the two germline ends. Germline CDR1 reads SEHNR; CDR2 reads FQNEAQ (reference sequence). The CDR3 contains 14 residues. DNA of the CDR3: TGTGCCAGCAGCTTCCCGGGCTCGGGGCAGCCCCAGCATTTT. Translating gives CASSFPGSGQPQHF.

The genes are TRBV21-1 and TRBJ2-7; TRBD1 was called by the table and not checked on the DNA. TRBV21-1 constitutes a pseudogene. The CDR3 is 13 amino acids. CDR3 in DNA: TGTGCCAGCAGCAACGCGACAGGATACGAGCAGTACTTC. This sequence encodes CASSNATGYEQYF.

Points on this clone: Mismatch with germline at one junction end may stem from a read error. V usage is TRBV6-5 and J usage is TRBJ1-1, with TRBD1 identical over 8 bases. The CDR3 runs to 14 residues. Per the germline V gene, CDR1 is MNHEY and CDR2 is SVGAGI. The CDR3 spells CASNYKQGGTEAFF. CDR3 sequence (DNA): TGTGCCAGCAATTACAAACAGGGGGGAACTGAAGCTTTCTTT.

This rearrangement joins TRBV7-2 to TRBJ2-5; D gene unclear. This CDR3 contains 14 residues. The germline V gene has CDR1 SGHTA and CDR2 FQGNSA. The V end was cut by 1 base, the J end by 5 bases, with 11 bases between. The CDR3 DNA reads TGTGCCAGCAGCTTAGTTAGTAGCTTCGAGACCCAGTACTTC. It specifies CASSLVSSFETQYF.

V is TRBV5-4 and J is TRBJ1-6, with a possible D match to TRBD1 (6 bases). CDR3 length equals 15 residues. Germline V lookup: CDR1 SGHNT, CDR2 YYREEE (reference sequence). Trimming removed 1 base at V and 7 bases at J, with 12 bases between. For the CDR3, the DNA is TGTGCCAGCAGCTTGTCAGGGGCTGAGAATTCACCCCTCCACTTT. Residues: CASSLSGAENSPLHF.

This sequence joins TRBV9 and TRBJ1-1; TRBD1 is a possible D gene (6 bases). V lost 3 bases to trimming and J lost 1 base, with 19 bases between them. Germline assignment: CDR1 SGDLS and CDR2 YYNGEE. The CDR3 loop spans 17 amino acids. This CDR3 is CASSGGKGVLRNTEAFF. For the CDR3, the DNA is TGTGCCAGCAGCGGAGGGAAGGGGGTATTACGGAACACTGAAGCTTTCTTT.